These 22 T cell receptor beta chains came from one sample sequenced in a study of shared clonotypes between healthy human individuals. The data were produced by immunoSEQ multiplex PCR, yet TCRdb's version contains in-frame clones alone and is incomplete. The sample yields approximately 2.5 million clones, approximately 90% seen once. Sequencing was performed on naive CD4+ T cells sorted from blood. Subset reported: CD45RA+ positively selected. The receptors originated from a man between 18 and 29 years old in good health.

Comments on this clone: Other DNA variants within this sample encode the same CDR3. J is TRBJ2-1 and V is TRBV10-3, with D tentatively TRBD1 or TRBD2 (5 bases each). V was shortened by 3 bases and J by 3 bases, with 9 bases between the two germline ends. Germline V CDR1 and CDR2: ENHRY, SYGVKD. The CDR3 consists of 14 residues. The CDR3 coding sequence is TGTGCCATCAGTGAAGGGACCAACTACAATGAGCAGTTCTTC. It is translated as CAISEGTNYNEQFF.

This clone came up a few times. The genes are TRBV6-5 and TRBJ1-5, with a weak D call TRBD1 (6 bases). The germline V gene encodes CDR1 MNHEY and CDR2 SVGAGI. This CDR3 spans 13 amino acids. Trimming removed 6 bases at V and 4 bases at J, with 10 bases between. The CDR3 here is CASRRTDNQPQHF. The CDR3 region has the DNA TGTGCCAGCAGGCGGACAGATAATCAGCCCCAGCATTTT.

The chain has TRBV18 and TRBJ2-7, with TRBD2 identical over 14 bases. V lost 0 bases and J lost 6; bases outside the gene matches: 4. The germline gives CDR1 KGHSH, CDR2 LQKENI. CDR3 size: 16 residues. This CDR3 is CASSPPRTSGRFEQYF. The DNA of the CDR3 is TGTGCCAGCTCACCACCTCGGACTAGCGGGAGGTTCGAGCAGTACTTC. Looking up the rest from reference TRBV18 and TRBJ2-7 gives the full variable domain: NAGVMQNPRHLVRRRGQEARLRCSPMKGHSHVYWYRQLPEEGLKFMVYLQKENIIDESGMPKERFSAEFPKEGPSILRIQQVVRGDSAAYFCASSPPRTSGRFEQYFGPGTRLTVT.

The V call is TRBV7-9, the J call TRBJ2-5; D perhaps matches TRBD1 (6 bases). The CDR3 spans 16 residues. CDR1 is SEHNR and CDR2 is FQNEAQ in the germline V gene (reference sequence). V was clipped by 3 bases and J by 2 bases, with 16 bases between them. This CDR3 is CASSFRGGRFQETQYF. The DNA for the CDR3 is TGTGCCAGCAGCTTCAGAGGGGGAAGGTTTCAAGAGACCCAGTACTTC.

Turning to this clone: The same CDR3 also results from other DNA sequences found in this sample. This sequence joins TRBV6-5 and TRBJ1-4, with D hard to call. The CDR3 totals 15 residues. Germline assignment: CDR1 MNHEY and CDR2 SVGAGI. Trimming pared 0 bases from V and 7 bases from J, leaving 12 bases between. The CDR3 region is CASSYSAGRSEKLFF. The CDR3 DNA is TGTGCCAGCAGTTACTCGGCGGGGAGGAGTGAAAAACTGTTTTTT.

The CDR3 DNA follows: TGCGCCAGCAGTGAGATGGGAGGGATGAACACTGAAGCTTTCTTT. Its translation: CASSEMGGMNTEAFF. The chain uses TRBV10-2 and TRBJ1-1, with D uncertain. The germline gives CDR1 WSHSY, CDR2 SAAADI. CDR3 length: 15 residues. V lost 2 bases and J lost 0, with 10 bases in between.

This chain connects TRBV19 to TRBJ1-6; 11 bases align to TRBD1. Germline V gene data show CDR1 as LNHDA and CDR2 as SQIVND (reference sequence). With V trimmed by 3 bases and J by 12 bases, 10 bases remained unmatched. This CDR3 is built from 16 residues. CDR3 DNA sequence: TGTGCCAGTAGTATGGGCACCGGGACAGGGGGAAAACCCCTCCACTTT. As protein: CASSMGTGTGGKPLHF.

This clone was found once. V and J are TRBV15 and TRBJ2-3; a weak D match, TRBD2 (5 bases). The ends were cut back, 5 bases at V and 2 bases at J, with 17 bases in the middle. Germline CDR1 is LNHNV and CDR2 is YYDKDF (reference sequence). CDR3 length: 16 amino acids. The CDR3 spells CATSRPDSDFTDTQYF. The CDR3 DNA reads TGTGCCACCAGCCGACCGGACTCGGACTTCACAGATACGCAGTATTTT.

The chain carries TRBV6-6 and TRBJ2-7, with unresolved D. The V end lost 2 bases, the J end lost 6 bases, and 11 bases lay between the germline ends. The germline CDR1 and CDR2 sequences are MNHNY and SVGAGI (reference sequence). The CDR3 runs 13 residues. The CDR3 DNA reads TGTGCCAGCAGTTACGAGTCAGCGTCCGAGCAGTACTTC. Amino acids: CASSYESASEQYF.

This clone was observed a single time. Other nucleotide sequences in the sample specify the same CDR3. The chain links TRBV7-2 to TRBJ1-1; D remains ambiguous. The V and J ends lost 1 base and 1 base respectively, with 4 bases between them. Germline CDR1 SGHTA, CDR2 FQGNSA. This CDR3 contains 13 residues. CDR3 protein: CASSLGSNTEAFF. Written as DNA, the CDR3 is TGTGCCAGCAGCTTAGGATCGAACACTGAAGCTTTCTTT.

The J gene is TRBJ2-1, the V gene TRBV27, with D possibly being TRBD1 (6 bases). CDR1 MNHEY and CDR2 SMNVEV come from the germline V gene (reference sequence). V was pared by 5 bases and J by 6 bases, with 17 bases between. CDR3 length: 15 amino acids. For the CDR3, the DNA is TGTGCCAGCAGTACCATGACAGGACCCCTCAATGAGCAGTTCTTC. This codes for CASSTMTGPLNEQFF.

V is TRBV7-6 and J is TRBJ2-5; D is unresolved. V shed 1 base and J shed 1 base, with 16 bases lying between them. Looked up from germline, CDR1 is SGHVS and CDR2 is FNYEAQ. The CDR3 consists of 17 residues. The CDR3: CASSLEYWWSGQETQYF. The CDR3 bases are TGTGCCAGCAGCTTAGAGTACTGGTGGTCGGGCCAAGAGACCCAGTACTTC.

The CDR3 DNA follows: TGTGCCGGCCTCCCCCGGGACAGGGGCCACAATGAGCAGTTCTTC. Translated, it gives CAGLPRDRGHNEQFF. The V call is TRBV30, the J call TRBJ2-1; 10 bases agree with TRBD1. The V segment lost 8 bases and the J segment 5 bases; nucleotides outside the gene matches: 12. This CDR3 contains 15 residues. CDR1 is GTSNPN and CDR2 is SVGIG in the germline V gene (reference sequence).

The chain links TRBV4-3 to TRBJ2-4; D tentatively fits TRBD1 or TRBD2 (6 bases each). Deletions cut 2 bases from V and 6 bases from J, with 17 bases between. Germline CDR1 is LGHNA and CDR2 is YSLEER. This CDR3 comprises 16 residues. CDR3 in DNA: TGCGCCAGCAGCCAAACTTCGGTGGGGGGCGGAAACATTCAGTACTTC. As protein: CASSQTSVGGGNIQYF.

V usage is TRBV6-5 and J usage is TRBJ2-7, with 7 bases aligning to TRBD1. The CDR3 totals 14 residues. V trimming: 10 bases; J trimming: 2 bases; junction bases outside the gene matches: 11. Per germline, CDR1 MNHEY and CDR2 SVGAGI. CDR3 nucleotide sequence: TGTGCCACCAGAGGGACAGACCGAACCTACGAGCAGTACTTC. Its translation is CATRGTDRTYEQYF.

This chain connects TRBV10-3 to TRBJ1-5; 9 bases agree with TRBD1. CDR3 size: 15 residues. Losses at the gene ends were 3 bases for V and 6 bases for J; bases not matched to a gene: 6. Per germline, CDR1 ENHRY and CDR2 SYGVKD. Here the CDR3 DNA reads TGTGCCATCAGTGAAAGACAGGGGGAGGGTCAGCCCCAGCATTTT. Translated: CAISERQGEGQPQHF.

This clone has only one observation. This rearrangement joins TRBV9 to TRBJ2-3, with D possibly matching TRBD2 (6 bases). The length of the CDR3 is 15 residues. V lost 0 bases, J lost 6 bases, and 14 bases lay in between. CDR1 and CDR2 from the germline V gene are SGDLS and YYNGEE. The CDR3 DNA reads TGTGCCAGCAGCGTAGTGCCGGGAGTATACGATACGCAGTATTTT. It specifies CASSVVPGVYDTQYF.

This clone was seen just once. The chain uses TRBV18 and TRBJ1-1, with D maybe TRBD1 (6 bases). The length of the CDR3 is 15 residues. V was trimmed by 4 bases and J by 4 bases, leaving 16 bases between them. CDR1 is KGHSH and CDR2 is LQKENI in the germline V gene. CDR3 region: CASSLNRVQSTEAFF. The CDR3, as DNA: TGTGCCAGCTCACTGAACAGGGTGCAAAGCACTGAAGCTTTCTTT.

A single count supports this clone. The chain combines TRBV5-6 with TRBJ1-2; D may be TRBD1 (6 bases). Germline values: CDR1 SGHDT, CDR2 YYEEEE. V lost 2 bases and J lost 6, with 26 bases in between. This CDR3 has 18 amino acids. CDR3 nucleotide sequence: TGTGCCAGCAGCTTACCAACATTTGGGGGCAGGGGATTACATGGCTACACCTTC. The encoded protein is CASSLPTFGGRGLHGYTF.

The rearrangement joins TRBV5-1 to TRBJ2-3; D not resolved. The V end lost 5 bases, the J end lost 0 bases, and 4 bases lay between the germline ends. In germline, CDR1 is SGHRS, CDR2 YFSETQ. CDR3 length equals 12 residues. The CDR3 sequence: CASRESTDTQYF. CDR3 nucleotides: TGCGCCAGCAGGGAAAGCACAGATACGCAGTATTTT. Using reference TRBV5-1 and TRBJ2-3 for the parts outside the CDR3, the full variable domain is KAGVTQTPRYLIKTRGQQVTLSCSPISGHRSVSWYQQTPGQGLQFLFEYFSETQRNKGNFPGRFSGRQFSNSRSEMNVSTLELGDSALYLCASRESTDTQYFGPGTRLTVL.

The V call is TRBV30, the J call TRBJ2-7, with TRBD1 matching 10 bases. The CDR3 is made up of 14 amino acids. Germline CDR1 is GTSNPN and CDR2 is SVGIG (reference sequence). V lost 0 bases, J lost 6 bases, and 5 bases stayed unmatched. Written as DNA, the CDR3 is TGTGCCTGGAGTGTGGGAGGGACAGGGGTCGAGCAGTACTTC. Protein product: CAWSVGGTGVEQYF.

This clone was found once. The CDR3 nucleotides read TGTGCCAGCCCGAGCCGCGATGAGCAGTTCTTC. This encodes CASPSRDEQFF. V is TRBV6-1 and J is TRBJ2-1; D call uncertain. The germline V gene has CDR1 MNHNS and CDR2 SASEGT. V was shortened by 8 bases and J by 8 bases, with 10 bases between the two germline ends. CDR3 length equals 11 residues.